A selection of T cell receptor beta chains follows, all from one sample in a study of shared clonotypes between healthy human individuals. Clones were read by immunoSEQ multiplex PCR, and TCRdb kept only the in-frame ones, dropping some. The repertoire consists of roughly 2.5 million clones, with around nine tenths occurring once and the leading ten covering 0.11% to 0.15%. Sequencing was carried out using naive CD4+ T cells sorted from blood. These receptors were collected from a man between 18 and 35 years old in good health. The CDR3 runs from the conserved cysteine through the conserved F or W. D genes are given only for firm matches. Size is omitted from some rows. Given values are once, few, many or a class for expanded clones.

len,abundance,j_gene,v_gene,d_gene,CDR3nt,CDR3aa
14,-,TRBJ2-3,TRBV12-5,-,TGTGCTAGTGGTTTGGTCTCCTCCTCAGATACGCAGTATTTT,CASGLVSSSDTQYF
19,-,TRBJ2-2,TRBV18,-,TGTGCCAGCTCACCATTGGGTAACAATCTCCGAGGGGACACCGGGGAGCTGTTTTTT,CASSPLGNNLRGDTGELFF
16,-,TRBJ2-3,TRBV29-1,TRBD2,TGCAGCGTTGAAAGGGATCAGCGGGGGGGCTCAGATACGCAGTATTTT,CSVERDQRGGSDTQYF
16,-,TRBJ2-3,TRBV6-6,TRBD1,TGTGCCAGCAGCAAGGGCAGGGGACAGGGGGCGAATACGCAGTATTTT,CASSKGRGQGANTQYF
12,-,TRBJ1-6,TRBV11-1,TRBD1,TGTGCCAGCAGCTCCGACAGGGATCTCCTCCACTTT,CASSSDRDLLHF
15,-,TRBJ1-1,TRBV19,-,TGTGCCAGTAGTAATTATGGAGGGTTGGGCACTGAAGCTTTCTTT,CASSNYGGLGTEAFF
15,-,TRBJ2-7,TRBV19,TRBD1,TGTGCCAGTACCCCCGGACAGGGAAAACCCCACGAGCAGTACTTC,CASTPGQGKPHEQYF
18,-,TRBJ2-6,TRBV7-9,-,TGTGCCAGCAGGCATTTAATCCCTCGGGACTCGAGGGCCAACGTCCTGACTTTC,CASRHLIPRDSRANVLTF
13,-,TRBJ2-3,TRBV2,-,TGTGCCAGCAAACTATCTAGCACAGATACGCAGTATTTT,CASKLSSTDTQYF
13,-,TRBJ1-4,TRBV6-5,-,TGTGCCAGCAGTTATGAGGGGAGAGAAAAACTGTTTTTT,CASSYEGREKLFF
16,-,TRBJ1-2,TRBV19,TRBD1,TGTGCCAGTAGTATAGTTGGGACAGCTAATAACTATGGCTACACCTTC,CASSIVGTANNYGYTF
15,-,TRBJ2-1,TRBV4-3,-,TGCGCCAGCAGCCAAGATCGGTACATTTACAATGAGCAGTTCTTC,CASSQDRYIYNEQFF
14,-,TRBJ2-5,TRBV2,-,TGTGCCAGCAGTGCCACGCGGGGCTGGGAGACCCAGTACTTC,CASSATRGWETQYF
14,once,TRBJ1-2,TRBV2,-,TGTGCCAGCAGTGGGGTCAGTGTTAACTATGGCTACACCTTC,CASSGVSVNYGYTF
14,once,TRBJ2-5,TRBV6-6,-,TGTGCCAGCAGCCCTCTAGGGGGGCCAGAGACCCAGTACTTC,CASSPLGGPETQYF
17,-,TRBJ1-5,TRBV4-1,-,TGCGCCAGCAGCCAAGGGGACACATCCACACATAATCAGCCCCAGCATTTT,CASSQGDTSTHNQPQHF
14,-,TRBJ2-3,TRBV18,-,TGTGCCAGCTCACCAGCTCAGAAAACAGATACGCAGTATTTT,CASSPAQKTDTQYF
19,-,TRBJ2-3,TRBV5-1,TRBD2,TGCGCCAGCAGCTTGTTGTTAGGCGTACTAGCGGTTAGCACAGATACGCAGTATTTT,CASSLLLGVLAVSTDTQYF
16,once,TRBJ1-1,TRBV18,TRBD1,TGTGCCAGCTCACCACGGCAGGGGGTTATGAACACTGAAGCTTTCTTT,CASSPRQGVMNTEAFF
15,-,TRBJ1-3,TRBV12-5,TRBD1,TGTGCTAGTGGTCCTGGGACAGGGAGCGGAAACACCATATATTTT,CASGPGTGSGNTIYF
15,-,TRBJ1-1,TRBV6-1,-,TGTGCCAGCAGTGAGACGGACAGATGGGACACTGAAGCTTTCTTT,CASSETDRWDTEAFF
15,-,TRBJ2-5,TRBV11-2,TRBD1,TGTGCCAGCACCCCCGGGACAGGGGCCTGGGAGACCCAGTACTTC,CASTPGTGAWETQYF
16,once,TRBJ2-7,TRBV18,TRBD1,TGTGCCAGCTCCATTTCTGGGACAGGTGCACGCTACGAGCAGTACTTC,CASSISGTGARYEQYF
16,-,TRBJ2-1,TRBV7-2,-,TGTGCCAGCAGCCCGTCCGAGACTAGGATTTACAATGAGCAGTTCTTC,CASSPSETRIYNEQFF
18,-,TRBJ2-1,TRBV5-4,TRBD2,TGTGCCAGCAGCCTCGGACTAGCGGGGGCCCACCCCTACAATGAGCAGTTCTTC,CASSLGLAGAHPYNEQFF
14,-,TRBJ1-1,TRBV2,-,TGTGCCAGCAAATACGTTGCAGGGTTCACTGAAGCTTTCTTT,CASKYVAGFTEAFF
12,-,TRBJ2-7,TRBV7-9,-,TGTGCCAGCAGCTCAAGCGGATACGAGCAGTACTTC,CASSSSGYEQYF
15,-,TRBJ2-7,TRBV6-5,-,TGTGCCAGCAGTTACTCAATGGGCCCCCTCGGCGAGCAGTACTTC,CASSYSMGPLGEQYF
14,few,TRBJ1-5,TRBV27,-,TGTGCCAGCAGTACTGACAGGTTCGGTCAGCCCCAGCATTTT,CASSTDRFGQPQHF
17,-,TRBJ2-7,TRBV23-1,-,TGCGCCAGCAGTCAACCCCAATTGGGGACGGAATCCTACGAGCAGTACTTC,CASSQPQLGTESYEQYF
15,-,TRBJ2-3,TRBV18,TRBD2,TGTGCCAGCTCACCAACTAGCGGTAGCACAGATACGCAGTATTTT,CASSPTSGSTDTQYF
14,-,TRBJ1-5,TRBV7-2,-,TGTGCCAGCAGCGAAAGGGTAGGAGGGCAGCCCCAGCATTTT,CASSERVGGQPQHF
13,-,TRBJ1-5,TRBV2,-,TGTGCCAGCAGTGTGGCGGAGGGTCAGCCCCAGCATTTT,CASSVAEGQPQHF
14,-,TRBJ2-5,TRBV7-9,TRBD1,TGTGCCAGCAGCTTAATGACAGGGGAGGAGACCCAGTACTTC,CASSLMTGEETQYF
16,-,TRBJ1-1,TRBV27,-,TGTGCCAGCAGTCCCCCCAACGGGGTGAGAAAAACTGAAGCTTTCTTT,CASSPPNGVRKTEAFF
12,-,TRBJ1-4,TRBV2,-,TGTGCCAGCAACGACAATAATGAAAAACTGTTTTTT,CASNDNNEKLFF
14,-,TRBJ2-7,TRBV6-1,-,TGTGCCAGCAAAGGCGGGACGAGCTCCTACGAGCAGTACTTC,CASKGGTSSYEQYF
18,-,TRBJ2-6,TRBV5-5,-,TGTGCCAGCAGCTTGGTTGGGGAGTGGGCATCAGGGGCCAACGTCCTGACTTTC,CASSLVGEWASGANVLTF
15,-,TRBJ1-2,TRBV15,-,TGTGCCACCAGCAGAGATAACGAACCCACGGGGGGCTACACCTTC,CATSRDNEPTGGYTF
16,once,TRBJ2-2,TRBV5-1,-,TGCGCCAGCAGCTTGGCGGGGGGCCCGAACACCGGGGAGCTGTTTTTT,CASSLAGGPNTGELFF
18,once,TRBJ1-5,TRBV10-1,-,TGCGCCAGCAGTGAGCGTGAGTCGAGGGCTGGGGGCAATCAGCCCCAGCATTTT,CASSERESRAGGNQPQHF
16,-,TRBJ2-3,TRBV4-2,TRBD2,TGTGCCAGCAGCCAAGATCACGCGGGGGGCTCAGATACGCAGTATTTT,CASSQDHAGGSDTQYF
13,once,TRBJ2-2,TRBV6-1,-,TGTGCCAGCAGCGGACCGAACACCGGGGAGCTGTTTTTT,CASSGPNTGELFF
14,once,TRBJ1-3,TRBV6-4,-,TGTGCCAGCAGTGACCGGGGGTTCGGGGACACCATATATTTT,CASSDRGFGDTIYF
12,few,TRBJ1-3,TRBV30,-,TGTGCCCGAAGTCCCTCTGGAAACACCATATATTTT,CARSPSGNTIYF
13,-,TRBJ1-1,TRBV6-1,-,TGTGCCAGCAGTGTAGATGCGAACACTGAAGCTTTCTTT,CASSVDANTEAFF
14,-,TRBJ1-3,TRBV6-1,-,TGTGCCAGCAGTGAAATCAGCTCTGGAAACACCATATATTTT,CASSEISSGNTIYF
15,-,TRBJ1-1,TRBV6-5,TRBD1,TGTGCCAGCAGTTACTCGTGGGACAGCCACACTGAAGCTTTCTTT,CASSYSWDSHTEAFF
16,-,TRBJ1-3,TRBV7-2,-,TGTGCCAGCAGCTTAGTTGTGGCAGACTCTGGAAACACCATATATTTT,CASSLVVADSGNTIYF
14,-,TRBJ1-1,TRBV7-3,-,TGTGCCAGCAGCCCCGACACGGTTGCTGGTGAAGCTTTCTTT,CASSPDTVAGEAFF
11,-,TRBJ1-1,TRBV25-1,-,TGTGCCAGCAGGGAGTTCGGCGAAGCTTTCTTT,CASREFGEAFF
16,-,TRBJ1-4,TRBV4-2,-,TGTGCCAGCAGCCCGGACCCCTCAGCCCCGGATGAAAAACTGTTTTTT,CASSPDPSAPDEKLFF
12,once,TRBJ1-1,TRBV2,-,TGTGCCAGCACCGGGACACTCACTGAAGCTTTCTTT,CASTGTLTEAFF
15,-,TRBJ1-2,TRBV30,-,TGTGCCTGGAGTTCTCCTCACACGAACAACTATGGCTACACCTTC,CAWSSPHTNNYGYTF